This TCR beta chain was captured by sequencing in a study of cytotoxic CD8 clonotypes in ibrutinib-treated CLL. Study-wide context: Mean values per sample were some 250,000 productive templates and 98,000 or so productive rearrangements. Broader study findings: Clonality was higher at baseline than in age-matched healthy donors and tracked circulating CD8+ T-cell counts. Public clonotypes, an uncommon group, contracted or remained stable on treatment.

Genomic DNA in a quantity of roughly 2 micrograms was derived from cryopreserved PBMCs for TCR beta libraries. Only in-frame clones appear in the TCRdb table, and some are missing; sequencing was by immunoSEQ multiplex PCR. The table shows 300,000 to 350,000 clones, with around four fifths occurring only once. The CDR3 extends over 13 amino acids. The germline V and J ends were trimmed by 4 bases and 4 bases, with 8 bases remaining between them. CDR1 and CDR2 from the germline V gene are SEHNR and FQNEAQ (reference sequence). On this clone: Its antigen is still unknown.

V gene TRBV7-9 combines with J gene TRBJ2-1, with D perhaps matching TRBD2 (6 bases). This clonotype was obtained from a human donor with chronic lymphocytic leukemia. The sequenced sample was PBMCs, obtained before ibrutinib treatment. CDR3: CASSSREYNEQFF. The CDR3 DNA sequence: TGTGCCAGCAGCTCGCGGGAATACAATGAGCAGTTCTTC.